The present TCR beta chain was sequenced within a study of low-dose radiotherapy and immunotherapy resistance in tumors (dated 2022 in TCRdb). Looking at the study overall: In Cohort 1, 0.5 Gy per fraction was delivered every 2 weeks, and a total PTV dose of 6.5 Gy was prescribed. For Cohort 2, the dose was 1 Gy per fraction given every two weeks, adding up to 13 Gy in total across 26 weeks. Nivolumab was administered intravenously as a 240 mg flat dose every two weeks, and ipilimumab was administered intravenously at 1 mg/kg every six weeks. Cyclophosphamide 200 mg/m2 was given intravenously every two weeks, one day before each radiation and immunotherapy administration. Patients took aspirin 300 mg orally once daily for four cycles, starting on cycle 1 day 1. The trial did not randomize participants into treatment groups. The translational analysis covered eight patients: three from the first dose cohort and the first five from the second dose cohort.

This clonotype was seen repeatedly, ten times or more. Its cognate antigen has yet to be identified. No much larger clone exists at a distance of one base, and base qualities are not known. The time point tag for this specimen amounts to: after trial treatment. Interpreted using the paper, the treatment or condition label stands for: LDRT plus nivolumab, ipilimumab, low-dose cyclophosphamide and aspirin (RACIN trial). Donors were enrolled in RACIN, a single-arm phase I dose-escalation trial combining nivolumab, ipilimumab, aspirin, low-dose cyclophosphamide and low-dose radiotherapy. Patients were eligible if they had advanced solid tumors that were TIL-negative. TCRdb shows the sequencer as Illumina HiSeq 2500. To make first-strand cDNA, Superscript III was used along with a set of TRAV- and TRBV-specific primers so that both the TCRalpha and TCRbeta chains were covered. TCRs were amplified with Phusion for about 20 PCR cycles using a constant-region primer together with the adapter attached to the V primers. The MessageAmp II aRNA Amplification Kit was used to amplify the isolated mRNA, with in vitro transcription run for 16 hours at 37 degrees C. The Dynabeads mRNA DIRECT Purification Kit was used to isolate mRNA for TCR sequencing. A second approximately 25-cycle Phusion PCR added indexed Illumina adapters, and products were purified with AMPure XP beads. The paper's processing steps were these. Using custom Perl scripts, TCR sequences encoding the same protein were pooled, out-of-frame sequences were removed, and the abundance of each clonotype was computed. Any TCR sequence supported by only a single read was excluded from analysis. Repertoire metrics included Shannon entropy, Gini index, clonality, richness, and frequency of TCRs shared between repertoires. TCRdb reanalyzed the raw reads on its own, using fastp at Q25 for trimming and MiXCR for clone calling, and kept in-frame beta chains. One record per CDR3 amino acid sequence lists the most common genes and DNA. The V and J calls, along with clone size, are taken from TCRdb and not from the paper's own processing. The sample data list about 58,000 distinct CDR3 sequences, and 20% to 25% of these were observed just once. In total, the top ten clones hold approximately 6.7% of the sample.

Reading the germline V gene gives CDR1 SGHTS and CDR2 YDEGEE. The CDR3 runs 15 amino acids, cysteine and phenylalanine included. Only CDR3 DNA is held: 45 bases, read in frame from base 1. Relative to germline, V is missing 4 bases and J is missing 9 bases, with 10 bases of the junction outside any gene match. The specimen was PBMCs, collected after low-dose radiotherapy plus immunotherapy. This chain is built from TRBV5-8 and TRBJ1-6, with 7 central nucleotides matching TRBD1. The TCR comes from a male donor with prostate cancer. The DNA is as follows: TGTGCCAGCAGCACCCAACAGGGGCCCATTTCACCCCTCCACTTT. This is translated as CASSTQQGPISPLHF.